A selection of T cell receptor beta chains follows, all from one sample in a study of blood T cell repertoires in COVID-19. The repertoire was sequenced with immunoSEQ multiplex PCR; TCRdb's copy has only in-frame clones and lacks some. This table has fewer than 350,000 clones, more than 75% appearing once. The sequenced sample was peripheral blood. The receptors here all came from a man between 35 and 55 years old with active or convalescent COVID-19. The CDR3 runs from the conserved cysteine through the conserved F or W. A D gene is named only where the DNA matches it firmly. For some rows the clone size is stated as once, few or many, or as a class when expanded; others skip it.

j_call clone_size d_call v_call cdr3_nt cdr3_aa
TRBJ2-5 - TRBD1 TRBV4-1 TGCGCCAGCAGCCGCCAGACAGGGACGAAGGAGACCCAGTACTTC CASSRQTGTKETQYF
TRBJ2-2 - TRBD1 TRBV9 TGTGCCAGCAGCGCCCGACAGGGGGCCGGGGAGCTGTTTTTT CASSARQGAGELFF
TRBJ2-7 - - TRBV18 TGTGCCAGCTCACCAGGTACAGGGACACGGGCCCCTTTC CASSPGTGTRAPF
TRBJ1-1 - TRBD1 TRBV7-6 TGTGCCAGCAGCTTAGCGGACAGGGGGTTCACTGAAGCTTTCTTT CASSLADRGFTEAFF
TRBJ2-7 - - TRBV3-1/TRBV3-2 TGTGCCAGCACCCCGGACAGAGCCTCCTACGAGCAGTACTTC CASTPDRASYEQYF
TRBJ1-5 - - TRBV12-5 TGTGCTAGTGGCCCTCCCGGGGGAAGTTCGCCCCAGCATTTT CASGPPGGSSPQHF
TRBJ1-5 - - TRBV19 TGTGCCAGTACCAGCAACAGGGTCGATCAGCCCCAGCATTTT CASTSNRVDQPQHF
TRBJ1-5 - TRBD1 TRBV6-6 TGTGCCAGCAGACCACAGGGGGATCAGCCCCAGCATTTT CASRPQGDQPQHF
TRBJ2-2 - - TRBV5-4 TGTGCCAGCAGCTACGGCACCGGGGAGCTGTTTTTT CASSYGTGELFF
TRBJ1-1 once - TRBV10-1 TGCGCCAGCAACCACGGAGGGGACACTGAAGCTTTCTTT CASNHGGDTEAFF
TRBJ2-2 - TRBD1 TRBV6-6 TGTGCCAGCAGTTACACGGGACAGGGCCGGGAGCTGTTTTTT CASSYTGQGRELFF
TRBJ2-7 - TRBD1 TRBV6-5 TGTGCCATCCAAGCCGGGACAGCCCCCTACGAGCAGTACTTC CAIQAGTAPYEQYF
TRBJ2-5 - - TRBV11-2 TGTGCCAGCAGCTCCGGACTATTAGAGACCCAGTACTTC CASSSGLLETQYF
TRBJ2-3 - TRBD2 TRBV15 TGTGCCACCAGCAGCCCCCCGGGGGGGCAAGATACGCAGTATTTT CATSSPPGGQDTQYF
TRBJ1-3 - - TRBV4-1 TGCGCCAGCAGCCAAGTAGTTTTGCCCGGAAACACCATATATTTT CASSQVVLPGNTIYF
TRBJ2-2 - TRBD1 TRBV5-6 TGTGCCAGCAGCTTGTTGCAGGGGGCGCGTGGGGAGCTGTTTTTT CASSLLQGARGELFF
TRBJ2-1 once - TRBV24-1 TGTGCCACCAGGGGGGGGCCCAATGAGCAGTTCTTC CATRGGPNEQFF
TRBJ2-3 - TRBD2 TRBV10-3 TGTGCCATCAGGGTGGGACTAGCGGGTGCAGATACGCAGTATTTT CAIRVGLAGADTQYF
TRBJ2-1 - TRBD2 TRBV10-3 TGTGCCATCAACCCCGGACTAGCTGACAATGAGCAGTTCTTC CAINPGLADNEQFF
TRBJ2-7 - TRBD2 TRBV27 TGTGCCAGCCCAGGTGGTCCGGGAGGGAGGGGCCCTGACTACGAGCAGTACTTC CASPGGPGGRGPDYEQYF
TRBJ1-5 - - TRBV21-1 TGTGCCAGCATCCCGGGGAGGAGATATAGCAATCAGCCCCAGCATTTT CASIPGRRYSNQPQHF
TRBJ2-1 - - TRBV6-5 TGTGCCAGCAGACTAGCTCGCGATGAGCAGTTCTTC CASRLARDEQFF
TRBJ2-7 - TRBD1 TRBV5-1 TGCGCCAGCAGCTTAACGGGACAGGGGAGTCCCGAGCAGTACTTC CASSLTGQGSPEQYF
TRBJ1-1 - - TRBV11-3 TGTGCCAGCAGCTTATCGGGAGGCACTGAAGCTTTCTTT CASSLSGGTEAFF
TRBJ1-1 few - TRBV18 TGTGCCAGCTCACCGTTAAGGGGATGGCAGACTGAAGCTTTCTTT CASSPLRGWQTEAFF
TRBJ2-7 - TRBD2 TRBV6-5 TGTGCCAGCACCTACGGGGGGGAGGGGTACGAGCAGTACTTC CASTYGGEGYEQYF
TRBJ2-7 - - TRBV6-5 TGTGCCAGCAGTTACTCGACGACAACCGAGCAGTACTTC CASSYSTTTEQYF
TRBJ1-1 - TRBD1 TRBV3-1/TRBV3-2 TGTGCCAGCAGCCAAGTAACAGGGGAGAACACTGAAGCTTTCTTT CASSQVTGENTEAFF
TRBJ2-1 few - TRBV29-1 TGCAGCTCAAACCTCCAGGGTGATGAGCAGTTCTTC CSSNLQGDEQFF
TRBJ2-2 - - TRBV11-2 TGTGCCAGCAGCCCGACGGGACTGAGAACAACCGGGGAGCTGTTTTTT CASSPTGLRTTGELFF
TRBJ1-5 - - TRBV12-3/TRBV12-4 TGTGCCAGCAGATTGGGCAGAAATCAGCCCCAGCATTTT CASRLGRNQPQHF
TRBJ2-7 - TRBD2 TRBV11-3 TGTGCCAGCAGCTTAGACGGACTAGCGGGCGTGAGCTCCTACGAGCAGTACTTC CASSLDGLAGVSSYEQYF
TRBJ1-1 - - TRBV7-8 TGTGCCAGCAGCGAACCGGGTTACACTGAAGCTTTCTTT CASSEPGYTEAFF
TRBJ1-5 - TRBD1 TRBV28 TGTGCCAGCAGTCCCGGGACAGGGGAAGGCAATCAGCCCCAGCATTTT CASSPGTGEGNQPQHF
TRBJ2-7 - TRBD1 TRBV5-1 TGCGCCAGCAGCTTAGGTCGGGACAGACTAACCTACGAGCAGTACTTC CASSLGRDRLTYEQYF
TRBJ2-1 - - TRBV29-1 TGCAGCGTTCGGGGGTACTCCTACAATGAGCAGTTCTTC CSVRGYSYNEQFF
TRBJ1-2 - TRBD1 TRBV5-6 TGTGCCAGCAGCCGAGCGACAGGGGATTCCTATGGCTACACCTTC CASSRATGDSYGYTF
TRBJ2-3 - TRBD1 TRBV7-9 TGTGCCAGCAGCTTAGGAGGGACAGCGGGCACAGATACGCAGTATTTT CASSLGGTAGTDTQYF
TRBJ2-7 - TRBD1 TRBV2 TGTGCCAGCACGGGGACAGGGACCTACGAGCAGTACTTC CASTGTGTYEQYF
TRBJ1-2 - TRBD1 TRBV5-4 TGTGCCAGCAGCTTCGGGACAGTTCCCCTCTATGGCTACACCTTC CASSFGTVPLYGYTF
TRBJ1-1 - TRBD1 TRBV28 TGTGCCAGCGGACCTAACAGGGGGCGCGGGTCTGGCACTGAAGCTTTCTTT CASGPNRGRGSGTEAFF
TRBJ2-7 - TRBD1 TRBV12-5 TGTGCTAGTGTCTTGGGACAGAGCTCCTACGAGCAGTACTTC CASVLGQSSYEQYF
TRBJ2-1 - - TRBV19 TGTGCCAGTAGTATAGTTCTGGCGGCCGATGAGCAGTTCTTC CASSIVLAADEQFF
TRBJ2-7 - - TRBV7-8 TGTGCCAGCAGCTTAGAGGAGGGGATCCTCTACGAGCAGTACTTC CASSLEEGILYEQYF
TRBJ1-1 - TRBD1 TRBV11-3 TGTGCCAGCAGCTTAGAGTGGACAGGGAACACTGAAGCTTTCTTT CASSLEWTGNTEAFF
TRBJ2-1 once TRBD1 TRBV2 TGTGCCAGCAGTGCCGACAGGGGCGGATACAATGAGCAGTTCTTC CASSADRGGYNEQFF
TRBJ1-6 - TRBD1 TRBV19 TGTGCCAGTGGCACAGGGGATTGGTCACCCCTCCACTTT CASGTGDWSPLHF
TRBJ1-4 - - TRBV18 TGTGCCAGCTCACCAACACTCGGGTCGGGTAATGAAAAACTGTTTTTT CASSPTLGSGNEKLFF
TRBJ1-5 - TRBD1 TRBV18 TGTGCCAGCTCACCAGAGACAGGGGGCCGGGGTCAGCCCCAGCATTTT CASSPETGGRGQPQHF
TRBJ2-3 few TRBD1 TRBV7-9 TGTGCCAGCAGCTGGGGACAGGGAGACACAGATACGCAGTATTTT CASSWGQGDTDTQYF